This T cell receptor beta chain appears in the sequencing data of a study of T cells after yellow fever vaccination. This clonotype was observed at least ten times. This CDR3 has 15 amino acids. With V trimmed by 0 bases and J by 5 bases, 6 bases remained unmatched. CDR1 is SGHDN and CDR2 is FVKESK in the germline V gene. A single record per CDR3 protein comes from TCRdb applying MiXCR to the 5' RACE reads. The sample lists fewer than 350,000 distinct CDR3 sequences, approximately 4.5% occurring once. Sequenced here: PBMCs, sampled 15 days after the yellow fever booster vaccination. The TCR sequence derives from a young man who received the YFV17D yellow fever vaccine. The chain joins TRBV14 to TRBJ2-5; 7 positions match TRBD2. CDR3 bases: TGTGCCAGCAGCCAAGAACTGGCGGGGGTGGAGACCCAGTACTTC. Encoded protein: CASSQELAGVETQYF.